Listed below are T cell receptor beta chains from one sample, sequenced in a study of beta chain features in type 1 diabetes. Using immunoSEQ multiplex PCR, the repertoire was profiled, and TCRdb retains in-frame clones only, with some absent. The sample has 600,000 to 700,000 clones; around 12% are singletons. Material for sequencing was naive CD4+ T cells from blood. These receptors were collected from a man between 25 and 39 years old with type 1 diabetes. Each CDR3 is given with its conserved first and last residue. A D gene is named only where the DNA matches it firmly. Clone size is given for some rows only: seen once, a few or many times, or a class if the clone is expanded.

V gene	J gene	clone size	D gene	CDR3 DNA	CDR3 protein
TRBV15	TRBJ2-1	.	TRBD2	TGTGCCACCAGCAGAGATCCTAGCGGGGGTAACAATGAGCAGTTCTTC	CATSRDPSGGNNEQFF
TRBV25-1	TRBJ1-5	.	.	TGTGCCAGCAGTGAAGCGGGGGGCCAGCCCCAGCATTTT	CASSEAGGQPQHF
TRBV30	TRBJ2-1	.	TRBD2	TGTGCCTGGAGTGTACGTGGAGCGGGGGGCTACAATGAGCAGTTCTTC	CAWSVRGAGGYNEQFF
TRBV15	TRBJ2-1	.	.	TGTGCCACCAGCAGAGTCCCGGGTTACAATGAGCAGTTCTTC	CATSRVPGYNEQFF
TRBV18	TRBJ2-3	few	TRBD2	TGTGCCAGCTCACCCCTAGCGGGGGGCTCTAGAGATACGCAGTATTTT	CASSPLAGGSRDTQYF
TRBV28	TRBJ2-7	once	.	TGTGCCAGCAGTTCAACTAGACCTACAGTCTCCTACGAGCAGTACTTC	CASSSTRPTVSYEQYF
TRBV9	TRBJ2-5	few	.	TGTGCCAGCAGCGTAGCTGCAGGGCCCCAAGAGACCCAGTACTTC	CASSVAAGPQETQYF
TRBV18	TRBJ2-7	few	.	TGTGCCAGCTCATCGGGAGTTGGAAGCTCCTACGAGCAGTACTTC	CASSSGVGSSYEQYF
TRBV9	TRBJ1-6	few	.	TGTGCCAGCAGCGTAGTCGATAATTCACCCCTCCACTTT	CASSVVDNSPLHF
TRBV18	TRBJ2-4	few	.	TGTGCCAGCTTCCTGGGCCAGGGCCAAAACATTCAGTACTTC	CASFLGQGQNIQYF
TRBV30	TRBJ1-4	few	TRBD1	TGTGCCTGGAGCGCGGGACAGCCTGGGAATGAAAAACTGTTTTTT	CAWSAGQPGNEKLFF
TRBV30	TRBJ1-6	few	TRBD1	TGTGCCTGGAAACTGACAGGGGCTAATAATTCACCCCTCCACTTT	CAWKLTGANNSPLHF
TRBV7-6	TRBJ2-3	few	TRBD2	TGTGCCAGCAGCCGGGACTACACAGATACGCAGTATTTT	CASSRDYTDTQYF
TRBV19	TRBJ2-5	.	TRBD2	TGTGCCAGTAGTATGGGACTAGCGGGGTGGTACCAAGAGACCCAGTACTTC	CASSMGLAGWYQETQYF
TRBV10-3	TRBJ1-5	.	.	TGTGCCATCAGTACCAGGGAGGGTAGCAATCAGCCCCAGCATTTT	CAISTREGSNQPQHF
TRBV11-3	TRBJ2-5	few	TRBD2	TGTGCCAGCAGCTCGTATGGGCTAGCGGAAGAGACCCAGTACTTC	CASSSYGLAEETQYF
TRBV18	TRBJ2-5	.	.	TGTGCCAGCTCACCAGAGGCTTACCAGGAGACCCAGTACTTC	CASSPEAYQETQYF
TRBV27	TRBJ1-2	.	.	TGTGCCAGCAGAAACTTAAACTATGGCTACACCTTC	CASRNLNYGYTF
TRBV6-5	TRBJ1-6	few	TRBD1	TGTGCCAGCAGTTCGGGACAGAAAAATTCACCCCTCCACTTT	CASSSGQKNSPLHF
TRBV6-6	TRBJ2-7	few	.	TGTGCCAGCAGTGCACAAAGTGACTACGAGCAGTACTTC	CASSAQSDYEQYF
TRBV28	TRBJ2-7	few	.	TGTGCCAGCAGTTCTAACTACGAGCAGTACTTC	CASSSNYEQYF
TRBV19	TRBJ1-2	few	.	TGTGCCAGTAGTATAACGCGGCCCTATGGCTACACCTTC	CASSITRPYGYTF
TRBV6-1	TRBJ2-5	few	TRBD1	TGTGCCAGCATTAGGACAGGGGAGGAGACCCAGTACTTC	CASIRTGEETQYF
TRBV10-3	TRBJ2-1	.	TRBD2	TGTGCCATCAGTGAGTCTGTCGGGGGGGCCTACAATGAGCAGTTCTTC	CAISESVGGAYNEQFF
TRBV7-9	TRBJ2-5	few	TRBD2	TGTGCCAGCAGCTGGGGACTAGCGGGGCTTCTGGAAGAGACCCAGTACTTC	CASSWGLAGLLEETQYF
TRBV15	TRBJ2-7	.	TRBD2	TGTGCCACCAGCACTAAGACAGCGGGGGACTACGAGCAGTACTTC	CATSTKTAGDYEQYF
TRBV29-1	TRBJ2-7	few	.	TGCAGCGTTGGTTTGGCTTCTTACGAGCAGTACTTC	CSVGLASYEQYF
TRBV7-9	TRBJ2-7	.	.	TGTGCCAGCAGCGTCATGTCAGGGTACTACGAGCAGTACTTC	CASSVMSGYYEQYF
TRBV7-2	TRBJ2-2	few	.	TGTGCCAGCAGCTTTGAGACCGGGGAGCTGTTTTTT	CASSFETGELFF
TRBV4-3	TRBJ2-3	few	TRBD2	TGCGCCAGCAGCCAAGATAATTACGGCGGGGGGGCATGGGATACGCAGTATTTT	CASSQDNYGGGAWDTQYF
TRBV29-1	TRBJ1-1	few	TRBD1	TGCAGCGTTGGAGAAGGGGGGACAGAGAACACTGAAGCTTTCTTT	CSVGEGGTENTEAFF
TRBV21-1	TRBJ2-1	few	.	TGTGCCAGCAGCAAAGTTACAGGGGACGAGCAGTTCTTC	CASSKVTGDEQFF
TRBV18	TRBJ2-7	few	.	TGTGCCAGCTCACCAGTAAGGAGCTCCTACGAGCAGTACTTC	CASSPVRSSYEQYF
TRBV6-5	TRBJ1-2	.	TRBD1	TGTGCCAGCAGTTACTCGACAGGGGGCGGCTATGGCTACACCTTC	CASSYSTGGGYGYTF
TRBV29-1	TRBJ1-2	.	.	TGCAGCGTTGAGACAGGCCAAGTCTTTAACTATGGCTACACCTTC	CSVETGQVFNYGYTF
TRBV27	TRBJ2-7	few	TRBD1	TGTGCCAGCAGGGGACAGGGGCTATACGAGCAGTACTTC	CASRGQGLYEQYF
TRBV5-4	TRBJ1-2	few	.	TGTGCCAGCAGCGATCCCGGCGTCCTCGACTATGGCTACACCTTC	CASSDPGVLDYGYTF
TRBV11-2	TRBJ1-2	.	.	TGTGCCAGCAGCTTAAGTGTTTCGGGGGCATATGGCTACACCTTC	CASSLSVSGAYGYTF
TRBV9	TRBJ1-3	.	.	TGTGCCAGCAGCGTCCCTCCGGGGGCCACCATATATTTT	CASSVPPGATIYF
TRBV7-9	TRBJ2-6	.	.	TGTGCCCTCAGTAGATCCGGTGGGGCCAACGTCCTGACTTTC	CALSRSGGANVLTF
TRBV2	TRBJ1-3	few	TRBD1	TGTGCCAGCAGCGAAGCCGGGACAGTCTCTGGAAACACCATATATTTT	CASSEAGTVSGNTIYF
TRBV7-9	TRBJ1-6	few	TRBD1	TGTGCCAGCAGCTTAGGGCCGGGACAGGGAAATTCACCCCTCCACTTT	CASSLGPGQGNSPLHF
TRBV7-2	TRBJ2-5	.	TRBD1	TGTGCCAGCAGGTTGACGGGACAGGGGAAAGAGACCCAGTACTTC	CASRLTGQGKETQYF
TRBV7-2	TRBJ1-1	.	.	TGTGCCAGCAGCTTCCAATTAAACGGGGACACTGAAGCTTTCTTT	CASSFQLNGDTEAFF